The text below deals with one T cell receptor (beta chain). The sample belongs to a study of blood T cell repertoires in COVID-19. Study-wide background: PBMCs, B-cell-depleted T cells, or T cells provided the cDNA or gDNA that made up the material.

The repertoire was sequenced with immunoSEQ multiplex PCR; TCRdb's copy has only in-frame clones and lacks some. The sample holds roughly 250,000 clones, approximately 80% seen once. The ends lost 9 bases at V and 8 bases at J; junction bases unmatched: 21. Germline V gives CDR1 MNHEY, CDR2 SMNVEV (reference sequence). This CDR3 region has 17 residues. What was sequenced was peripheral blood. The chain links TRBV27 to TRBJ1-4, with 7 bases that match TRBD1. The TCR was taken from an elderly woman with acute or convalescent COVID-19. CDR3 coding DNA: TGTGCCAGATACTCCCGGGACAGATGTAGAGTGCAGGAAAAACTGTTTTTT. It yields the protein CARYSRDRCRVQEKLFF.